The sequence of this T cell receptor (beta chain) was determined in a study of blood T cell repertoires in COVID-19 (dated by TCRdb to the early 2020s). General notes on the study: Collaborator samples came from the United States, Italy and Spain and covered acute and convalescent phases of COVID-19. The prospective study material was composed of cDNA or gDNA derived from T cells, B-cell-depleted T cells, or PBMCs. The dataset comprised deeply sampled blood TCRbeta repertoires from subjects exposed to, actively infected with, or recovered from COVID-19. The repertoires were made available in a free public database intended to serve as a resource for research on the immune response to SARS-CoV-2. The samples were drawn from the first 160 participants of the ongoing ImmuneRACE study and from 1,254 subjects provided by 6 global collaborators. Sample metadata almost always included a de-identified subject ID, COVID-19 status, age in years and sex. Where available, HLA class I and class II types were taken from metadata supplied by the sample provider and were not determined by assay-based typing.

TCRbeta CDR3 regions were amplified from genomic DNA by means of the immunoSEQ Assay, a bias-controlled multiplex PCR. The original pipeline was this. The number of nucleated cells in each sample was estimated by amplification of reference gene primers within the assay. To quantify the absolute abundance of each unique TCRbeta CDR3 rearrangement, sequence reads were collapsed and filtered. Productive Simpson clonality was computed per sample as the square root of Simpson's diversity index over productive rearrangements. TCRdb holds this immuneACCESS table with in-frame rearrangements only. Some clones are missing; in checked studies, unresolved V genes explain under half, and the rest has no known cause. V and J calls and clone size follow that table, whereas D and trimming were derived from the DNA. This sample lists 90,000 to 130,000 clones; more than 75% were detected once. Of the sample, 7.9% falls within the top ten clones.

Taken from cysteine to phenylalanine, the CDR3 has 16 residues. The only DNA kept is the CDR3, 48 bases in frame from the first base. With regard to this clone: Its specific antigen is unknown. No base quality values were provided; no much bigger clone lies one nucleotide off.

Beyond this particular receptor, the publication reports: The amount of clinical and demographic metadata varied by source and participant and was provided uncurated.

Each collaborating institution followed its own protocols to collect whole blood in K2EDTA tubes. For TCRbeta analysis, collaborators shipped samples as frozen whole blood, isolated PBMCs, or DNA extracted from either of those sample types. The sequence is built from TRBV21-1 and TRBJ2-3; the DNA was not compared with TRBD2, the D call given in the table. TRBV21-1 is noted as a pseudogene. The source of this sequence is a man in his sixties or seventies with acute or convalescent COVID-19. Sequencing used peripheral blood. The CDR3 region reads CASSKGRTSQGDTQYF. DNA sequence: TGTGCCAGCAGCAAAGGGAGGACTTCCCAAGGAGATACGCAGTATTTT.